The 29 T cell receptor beta chains below were found in one sample sequenced in a study of blood T cell repertoires in COVID-19. Repertoires were generated with immunoSEQ multiplex PCR, while TCRdb's copy carries only in-frame clones and drops some. The table includes some 160,000 clones, approximately 86% detected once. Sequenced sample: peripheral blood. All receptors derive from a woman of 80 years or more with COVID-19, enrolled during active disease.

The J gene is TRBJ2-1, the V gene TRBV11-2; no clear D gene. V was pared by 0 bases and J by 0 bases, with 15 bases between. Germline values: CDR1 SGHAT, CDR2 FQNNGV. This CDR3 is built from 18 residues. The CDR3 here is CASSLDWLSVSSYNEQFF. CDR3 DNA sequence: TGTGCCAGCAGCTTAGATTGGCTGAGCGTTTCCTCCTACAATGAGCAGTTCTTC.

This chain links TRBV28 with TRBJ2-3, with D unresolved. The length of the CDR3 is 12 residues. Germline assignment: CDR1 MDHEN and CDR2 SYDVKM. The V end lost 5 bases, the J end lost 4 bases, and 7 bases lay between the germline ends. CDR3 nucleotides: TGTGCCAGCAGTCTAAAGCCAGATACGCAGTATTTT. It is translated as CASSLKPDTQYF.

This chain joins TRBV9 and TRBJ1-6; 9 bases map to TRBD1. CDR3 size: 15 residues. Germline loops: CDR1 SGDLS, CDR2 YYNGEE. Trimming took 1 base from V and 11 from J; bases not matched to a gene: 7. The CDR3 DNA follows: TGTGCCAGCAGCGTAAGTGGGACAGGGTCTACACCCCTCCACTTT. Translated, it gives CASSVSGTGSTPLHF.

The rearrangement links TRBV28 to TRBJ1-2; TRBD1 agrees at 7 bases. The germline CDR1 and CDR2 sequences are MDHEN and SYDVKM. Trimming at V came to 6 bases and at J to 8 bases, leaving 6 bases not matched to a gene. This CDR3 has 12 residues. CDR3: CASREGARGYTF. CDR3 DNA: TGTGCCAGCAGGGAGGGGGCGAGAGGCTACACCTTC.

The chain combines TRBV6-2 or TRBV6-3 with TRBJ2-3; TRBD1 might be the D (5 bases). The germline V gene encodes CDR1 MNHEY and CDR2 SVGEGT. Trimming pared 0 bases from V and 2 bases from J, leaving 18 bases between. This CDR3 has 18 amino acids. This chain's CDR3 is CASSYSTQGVVHTDTQYF. In nucleotides, the CDR3 is TGTGCCAGCAGTTACTCGACGCAGGGTGTGGTACACACAGATACGCAGTATTTT.

The chain links TRBV10-3 to TRBJ1-2; D perhaps matches TRBD1 (6 bases). This CDR3 has 17 residues. V lost 2 bases to trimming and J lost 3 bases, with 19 bases between them. Germline-derived CDR1 and CDR2 are ENHRY and SYGVKD. CDR3 protein: CAISEPNLDSPHYGYTF. DNA of the CDR3: TGTGCCATCAGTGAGCCGAACCTGGACAGTCCGCACTATGGCTACACCTTC.

This chain uses TRBV7-9 with TRBJ2-3; 8 bases are shared with TRBD1. This CDR3 comprises 15 residues. V was clipped by 0 bases and J by 4 bases; unmatched bases: 3. CDR1 and CDR2 (germline): SEHNR, FQNEAQ (reference sequence). The CDR3 spells CASSLAQGEADTQYF. The CDR3 nucleotides read TGTGCCAGCAGCTTAGCACAGGGGGAGGCAGATACGCAGTATTTT.

This clone was seen a single time. CDR3 sequence reads: CASSLPPNRANTEAFF. The CDR3 coding sequence is TGTGCCAGCAGCTTGCCCCCCAACAGGGCGAACACTGAAGCTTTCTTT. The chain employs TRBV13 and TRBJ1-1; tentatively, D is TRBD1 (6 bases). Trimming cost V 3 bases and J 1 base, with 15 bases left between them. Germline V gene lookup returns CDR1 PRHDT and CDR2 FYEKMQ (reference sequence). The CDR3 sequence is 16 residues long.

This clone has a single count. V usage is TRBV18 and J usage is TRBJ2-1; tentative D call: TRBD1 (6 bases). The V gene lost 0 bases and the J gene lost 7 bases, with 10 bases spanning the gap. This CDR3 has 14 residues. Germline assignment: CDR1 KGHSH and CDR2 LQKENI. CDR3 coding DNA: TGTGCCAGCTCACCACCGAACAGGGAGAATGAGCAGTTCTTC. It yields the protein CASSPPNRENEQFF.

This clone showed up just once. The genes are TRBV7-9 and TRBJ2-5; 14 nucleotides agree with TRBD2. V gave up 3 bases and J gave up 4 bases; unmatched junction bases: 1. The CDR3 extends over 15 amino acids. CDR1 SEHNR and CDR2 FQNEAQ come from the germline V gene (reference sequence). The CDR3 coding sequence is TGTGCCAGCAGCTTGGGACTAGCGGGAGCAGAGACCCAGTACTTC. Encoded protein: CASSLGLAGAETQYF.

The rearrangement uses TRBV3-1 (or the pseudogene TRBV3-2) and TRBJ1-5; D is undetermined. Per germline, CDR1 LGHDT and CDR2 YNNKEL (reference sequence). V was trimmed by 3 bases and J by 0 bases, leaving 15 bases between them. The CDR3 length is 17 residues. The CDR3 sequence: CASSHSQSPYSNQPQHF. In nucleotides, the CDR3 is TGTGCCAGCAGCCACTCACAGTCACCCTATAGCAATCAGCCCCAGCATTTT.

The chain links TRBV7-9 to TRBJ1-3, with a tentative D call TRBD1 (6 bases). The CDR3 sequence is 16 residues long. V was clipped by 1 base and J by 0 bases, with 10 bases between them. Germline assignment: CDR1 SEHNR and CDR2 FQNEAQ (reference sequence). The CDR3 spells CASSLGGQTSGNTIYF. DNA of the CDR3: TGTGCCAGCAGCTTAGGGGGACAAACCTCTGGAAACACCATATATTTT.

V and J are TRBV7-3 and TRBJ2-2; D ambiguous. V lost 6 bases and J lost 1, with 18 bases in between. Germline-derived CDR1 and CDR2 are SGHTA and FQGTGA. The CDR3 extends over 17 amino acids. DNA for the CDR3: TGTGCCAGCAGTCCCGAACTGTTTTCATTGAACACCGGGGAGCTGTTTTTT. Translated: CASSPELFSLNTGELFF.

In this sample, this clone turned up once. This chain joins TRBV28 and TRBJ2-1, with 7 bases fitting TRBD1. This CDR3 has 14 residues. V was pared by 1 base and J by 7 bases, with 4 bases of the junction left unmatched. Germline CDR1 reads MDHEN; CDR2 reads SYDVKM. For the CDR3, the DNA is TGTGCCAGCAGTTTATATCGACAGGGTAATGAGCAGTTCTTC. This codes for CASSLYRQGNEQFF.

The chain couples TRBV3-1 (or the pseudogene TRBV3-2) to TRBJ1-2, with D maybe TRBD1 (6 bases). The V end lost 0 bases, the J end lost 4 bases, and 15 bases lay between the germline ends. CDR1 is LGHDT and CDR2 is YNNKEL in the germline V gene (reference sequence). The CDR3 runs to 16 residues. CDR3 protein: CASSQDLVQGGYGYTF. The CDR3 DNA is TGTGCCAGCAGCCAAGATCTTGTCCAAGGGGGCTATGGCTACACCTTC.

The gene calls are TRBV6-5 and TRBJ2-1; 13 nucleotides align to TRBD2. The junction had 8 bases not matched to a gene; V was cut back by 6 bases and J by 9 bases. The CDR3 is 15 amino acids. Per germline, CDR1 MNHEY and CDR2 SVGAGI. DNA of the CDR3: TGTGCCAGCAGAACTACTAGCGGGAGGGGGGGTGAGCAGTTCTTC. Translation gives CASRTTSGRGGEQFF.

This sequence joins TRBV10-3 and TRBJ1-2; the D gene is possibly TRBD1 (5 bases). The CDR3 has 13 residues. Trimming shortened V by 3 bases and J by 8 bases, and 13 bases separated the two germline ends. Germline loops: CDR1 ENHRY, CDR2 SYGVKD. Here the CDR3 DNA reads TGTGCCATCAGTGACAGGGCGGATGGAGGCTACACCTTC. It yields the protein CAISDRADGGYTF.

This chain joins TRBV3-1 (or the pseudogene TRBV3-2) and TRBJ2-1, with a weak D call TRBD2 (5 bases). Trimming took off 3 bases at V and 1 base at J, with 7 bases between the two ends. Per the germline V gene, CDR1 is LGHDT and CDR2 is YNNKEL (reference sequence). The CDR3 has 14 amino acids. CDR3 sequence: CASSQDWSYNEQFF. The CDR3 bases are TGTGCCAGCAGCCAGGACTGGTCCTACAATGAGCAGTTCTTC.

The chain carries TRBV5-8 and TRBJ2-7, with 8 bases that match TRBD1. Unmatched junction bases numbered 12, after V lost 4 bases and J lost 3 bases. Germline loops: CDR1 SGHTS, CDR2 YDEGEE. The CDR3 has 16 amino acids. The DNA of the CDR3 is TGTGCCAGCAGCGCAACTGTGGGGACAGGCAACTACGAGCAGTACTTC. It yields the protein CASSATVGTGNYEQYF.

The V and J genes are TRBV19 and TRBJ2-3, with 8 positions matching TRBD2. This CDR3 comprises 14 residues. Germline values: CDR1 LNHDA, CDR2 SQIVND (reference sequence). J was trimmed by 2 bases and V by 7 bases; bases with no gene match: 5. CDR3 nucleotide sequence: TGTGCCAGTACCCTTAGCGGGATCACAGATACGCAGTATTTT. Its protein is CASTLSGITDTQYF.

The chain uses TRBV5-1 and TRBJ1-5; 9 bases line up with TRBD1. The J segment lost 3 bases and the V segment lost 0 bases, leaving 4 bases of the junction unmatched. The CDR3 loop spans 16 amino acids. Germline-derived CDR1 and CDR2 are SGHRS and YFSETQ. Written as DNA, the CDR3 is TGCGCCAGCAGCTTGGATGGGACAGGGATCAATCAGCCCCAGCATTTT. Residues: CASSLDGTGINQPQHF.

This clone has only one observation. The chain links TRBV4-2 to TRBJ1-1; 9 nucleotides match TRBD1. J was trimmed by 1 base and V by 3 bases; bases with no gene match: 3. The CDR3 length is 15 residues. Germline CDR1 and CDR2: LGHNA and YNFKEQ. In DNA, the CDR3 is TGTGCCAGCAGCCAGACGGACAGGGGGAACACTGAAGCTTTCTTT. It encodes CASSQTDRGNTEAFF.

The chain joins TRBV28 to TRBJ1-2, with 9 bases matching TRBD1. Germline CDR1 is MDHEN and CDR2 is SYDVKM. With V trimmed by 8 bases and J by 4 bases, 11 bases remained unmatched. There are 15 residues in the CDR3. This CDR3 is CASALGQGKFYGYTF. The CDR3 DNA reads as TGTGCCAGCGCCCTCGGACAGGGGAAATTCTATGGCTACACCTTC.

The CDR3 nucleotides read TGCGCCAGCAGCTTGATGGGGACAGAGGAGACCCAGTACTTC. Translating gives CASSLMGTEETQYF. This sequence joins TRBV5-1 and TRBJ2-5, with 7 bases lining up with TRBD1. Germline V gene lookup returns CDR1 SGHRS and CDR2 YFSETQ. The CDR3 is 14 residues long. V lost 1 base and J lost 5; bases outside the gene matches: 5.

The V call is TRBV6-2 or TRBV6-3, the J call TRBJ1-5; 9 bases fit TRBD1. V shed 5 bases, J shed 6 bases, and the junction held 5 bases outside the gene matches. CDR1 and CDR2 from the germline V gene are MNHEY and SVGEGT. The CDR3 extends over 14 amino acids. As DNA, the CDR3 is TGTGCCAGCAGTGCGACAGGGGGAGGTCAGCCCCAGCATTTT. The encoded protein is CASSATGGGQPQHF.

The chain combines TRBV6-2 or TRBV6-3 with TRBJ1-2; D unresolved. The CDR3 length is 12 residues. Germline CDR1 reads MNHEY; CDR2 reads SVGEGT. Trimming removed 5 bases at V and 3 bases at J, with 7 bases between. CDR3 nucleotides: TGTGCCAGCAGTGACGGGGACTATGGCTACACCTTC. Residues: CASSDGDYGYTF.

CDR3 loop: CASSYSGDQETQYF. The CDR3 DNA reads TGTGCCAGCAGTTACTCAGGGGACCAAGAGACCCAGTACTTC. The chain recombines TRBV6-5 with TRBJ2-5; tentatively, D is TRBD1 (5 bases). V lost 0 bases, J lost 0 bases, and 5 bases lay in between. The CDR3 runs to 14 residues. The germline gives CDR1 MNHEY, CDR2 SVGAGI.

This clone was picked up one time. The chain couples TRBV7-6 to TRBJ2-5; 9 nucleotides align to TRBD2. The length of the CDR3 is 16 residues. In germline, CDR1 is SGHVS, CDR2 FNYEAQ. Losses at the gene ends were 5 bases for V and 2 bases for J; bases not matched to a gene: 9. As DNA, the CDR3 is TGTGCCAGCAGCCAAATGGGCGGGAGGGGACAAGAGACCCAGTACTTC. Translation gives CASSQMGGRGQETQYF.

The chain recombines TRBV6-2 or TRBV6-3 with TRBJ2-3; tentative D call: TRBD2 (6 bases). This CDR3 is built from 16 residues. The germline gives CDR1 MNHEY, CDR2 SVGEGT. Trimming stripped 6 bases from V and 4 bases from J, with 20 bases between. The CDR3 protein is CASSRDFSPSPDTQYF. The CDR3 coding sequence is TGTGCCAGCAGCCGGGACTTTTCACCCTCCCCAGATACGCAGTATTTT.